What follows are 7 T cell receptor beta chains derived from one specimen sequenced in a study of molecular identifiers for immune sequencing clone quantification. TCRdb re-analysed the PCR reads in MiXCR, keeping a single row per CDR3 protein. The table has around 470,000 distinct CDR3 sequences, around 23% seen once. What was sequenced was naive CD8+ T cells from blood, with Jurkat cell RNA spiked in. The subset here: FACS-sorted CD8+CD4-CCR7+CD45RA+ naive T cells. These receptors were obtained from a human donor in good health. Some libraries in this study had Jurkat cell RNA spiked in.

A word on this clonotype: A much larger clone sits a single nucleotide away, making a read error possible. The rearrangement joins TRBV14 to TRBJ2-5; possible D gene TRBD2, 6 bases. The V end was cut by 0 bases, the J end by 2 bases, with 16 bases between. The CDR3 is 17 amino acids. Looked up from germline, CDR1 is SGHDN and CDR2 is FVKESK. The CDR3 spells CASSQDGNSGLQETQYF. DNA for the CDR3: TGTGCCAGCAGCCAAGATGGAAATAGCGGTCTACAAGAGACCCAGTACTTC.

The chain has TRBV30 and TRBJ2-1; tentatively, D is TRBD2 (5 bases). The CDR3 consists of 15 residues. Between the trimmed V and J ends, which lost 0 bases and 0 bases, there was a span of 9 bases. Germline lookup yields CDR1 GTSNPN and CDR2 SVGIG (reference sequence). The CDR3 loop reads CAWSVIASSYNEQFF. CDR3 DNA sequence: TGTGCCTGGAGTGTTATAGCGAGCTCCTACAATGAGCAGTTCTTC.

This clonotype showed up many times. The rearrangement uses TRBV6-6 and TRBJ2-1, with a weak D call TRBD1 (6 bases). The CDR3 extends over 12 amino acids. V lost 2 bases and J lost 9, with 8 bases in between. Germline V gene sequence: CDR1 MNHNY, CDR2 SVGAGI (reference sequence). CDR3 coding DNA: TGTGCCAGCAGTTACGAGGGGGTTGAGCAGTTCTTC. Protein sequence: CASSYEGVEQFF.

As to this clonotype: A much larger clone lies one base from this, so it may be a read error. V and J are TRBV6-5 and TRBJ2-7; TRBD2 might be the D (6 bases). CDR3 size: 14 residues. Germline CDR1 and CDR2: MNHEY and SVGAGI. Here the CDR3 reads CASSYGGGSYEQCF. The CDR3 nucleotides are TGTGCCAGCAGTTACGGGGGAGGCTCCTACGAGCAGTGCTTC.

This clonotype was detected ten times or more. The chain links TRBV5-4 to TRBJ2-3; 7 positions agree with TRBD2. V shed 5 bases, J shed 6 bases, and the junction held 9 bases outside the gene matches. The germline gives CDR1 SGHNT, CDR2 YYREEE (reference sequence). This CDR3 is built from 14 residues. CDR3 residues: CASRASAGPDTQYF. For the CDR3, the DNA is TGTGCCAGCAGAGCTTCAGCGGGACCCGATACGCAGTATTTT.

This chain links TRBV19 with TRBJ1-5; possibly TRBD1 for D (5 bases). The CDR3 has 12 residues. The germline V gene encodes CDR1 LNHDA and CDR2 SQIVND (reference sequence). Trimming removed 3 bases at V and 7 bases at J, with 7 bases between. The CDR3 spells CASSMWGQPQHF. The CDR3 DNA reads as TGTGCCAGTAGTATGTGGGGCCAGCCCCAGCATTTT.

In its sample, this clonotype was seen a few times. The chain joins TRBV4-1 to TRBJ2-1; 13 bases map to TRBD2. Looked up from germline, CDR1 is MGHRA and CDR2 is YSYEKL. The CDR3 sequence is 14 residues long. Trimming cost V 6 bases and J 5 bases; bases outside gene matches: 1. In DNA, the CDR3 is TGCGCCAGCAGTGGACTAGCGGGAGACAATGAGCAGTTCTTC. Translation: CASSGLAGDNEQFF.